This T cell receptor beta chain derives from a study of shared clonotypes between healthy human individuals. Study findings and constraints: The donor pool, a small one, limited the genetic and exposure-history diversity represented.

Trimming pared 3 bases from V and 8 bases from J, leaving 11 bases between. Germline CDR1 MNHEY, CDR2 SMNVEV (reference sequence). The CDR3 covers 13 residues. As to this clone: What it binds is not known.

Within Nashville, Tennessee resided all donors, each a Caucasian adult. The material for each subset, its genomic DNA, was split evenly across several immunoSEQ plates. Sequencing used immunoSEQ multiplex PCR; TCRdb keeps in-frame clones, though not all of them. Of 450,000 to 650,000 clones listed, around 76% are singletons. The clonotype was recovered from a woman aged 40 to 55 in good health. Some clones in this sample may be carry-over from other donors' samples. The chain couples TRBV27 to TRBJ2-4, with a possible D match to TRBD1 (5 bases). The sample comprised PBMCs. CDR3 DNA sequence: TGTGCCAGCAGTTTTATAGGGGCTGACATTCAGTACTTC. As protein: CASSFIGADIQYF.